This TCR beta chain is from a study of long-term antiretroviral therapy in people with HIV. CDR3 length: 14 residues. Germline V CDR1 and CDR2: SGHTA, FQGNSA. Trimming took 5 bases from V and 4 from J; bases not matched to a gene: 3. This was the immunoSEQ v3.0 assay at survey level. Produced via immunoSEQ multiplex PCR; TCRdb's table is partial and in-frame only. The profile covers 25,000 to 30,000 clones, with around 90% appearing a single time and 3.6% taken by the ten largest. In this sample, this clone turned up once. The sample in question was unsorted PBMCs, obtained 1.8 years after starting antiretroviral therapy. This sequence joins TRBV7-2 and TRBJ2-7; 12 bases match TRBD2. This clonotype was obtained from a young woman with HIV. CDR3 DNA sequence: TGTGCCAGCAGCGCGGGACTAGCGGGTTACGAGCAGTACTTC. This translates into CASSAGLAGYEQYF.